The 28 T cell receptor beta chains presented below share a single source sample, sequenced in a study of beta chain features in type 1 diabetes. Study findings and constraints: In all four CD4+ subsets, TCRB CDR3 length was significantly, moderately reduced in type 1 diabetes.

Expressed TCRB transcripts were sequenced, since all the RNA that had been isolated was reverse transcribed. Assay: immunoSEQ multiplex PCR; the TCRdb copy retains only in-frame clones and omits some. The sample yields about 130,000 clones, 7% to 10% seen once. These receptors are not linked to any known antigen. The sample taken for sequencing was central memory CD4+ T cells from blood. Receptor source: a man aged 30 to 39 with type 1 diabetes.

J is TRBJ1-5 and V is TRBV9; perhaps TRBD1 as D (6 bases). The CDR3 totals 14 residues. Germline V gene sequence: CDR1 SGDLS, CDR2 YYNGEE. Between the trimmed V and J ends, which lost 0 bases and 4 bases, there was a span of 8 bases. The CDR3 region is CASSVGQGNQPQHF. CDR3 DNA sequence: TGTGCCAGCAGCGTAGGTCAGGGGAATCAGCCCCAGCATTTT.

This clone was detected only a few times. This chain joins TRBV27 and TRBJ1-2; D gene ambiguous. Trimming removed 2 bases at V and 1 base at J, with 11 bases between. Germline assignment: CDR1 MNHEY and CDR2 SMNVEV (reference sequence). The CDR3 runs to 15 residues. This CDR3 reads CASSLNAEGNYGYTF. The CDR3 coding sequence is TGTGCCAGCAGTTTAAACGCGGAGGGTAACTATGGCTACACCTTC.

This clone was recorded many times. The V and J genes are TRBV7-2 and TRBJ2-3; tentatively, D is TRBD2 (5 bases). The CDR3 extends over 14 amino acids. The germline V gene has CDR1 SGHTA and CDR2 FQGNSA. The V end lost 0 bases, the J end lost 4 bases, and 8 bases lay between the germline ends. DNA for the CDR3: TGTGCCAGCAGCTTAGCTCTAGCCGCAGATACGCAGTATTTT. Protein product: CASSLALAADTQYF.

This clone showed up many times. CDR3 bases: TGCAGCGTTGGGACAGACACTGAAGCTTTCTTT. Translating it yields CSVGTDTEAFF. The chain links TRBV29-1 to TRBJ1-1; maybe TRBD1 (6 bases). CDR3 length equals 11 residues. Germline CDR1 reads SQVTM; CDR2 reads ANQGSEA. Trimming cost V 4 bases and J 3 bases, with 6 bases left between them.

This clone was seen only a few times. This chain links TRBV19 with TRBJ2-2, with D tentatively TRBD2 (6 bases). V was cut by 7 bases and J by 1 base, with 16 bases left in between. CDR3 length: 16 residues. CDR1 is LNHDA, CDR2 SQIVND, per germline (reference sequence). CDR3 protein: CASTQVGRQNTGELFF. In DNA, the CDR3 is TGTGCCAGTACCCAGGTGGGGAGGCAGAACACCGGGGAGCTGTTTTTT. Full variable domain (rest looked up from reference TRBV19 and TRBJ2-2): DGGITQSPKYLFRKEGQNVTLSCEQNLNHDAMYWYRQDPGQGLRLIYYSQIVNDFQKGDIAEGYSVSREKKESFPLTVTSAQKNPTAFYLCASTQVGRQNTGELFFGEGSRLTVL.

This clone occurred a few times. This chain links TRBV4-3 with TRBJ2-7, with 9 bases fitting TRBD1. The CDR3 is 15 residues long. Trimming removed 3 bases from V and 0 bases from J; junction bases left unmatched: 3. Germline V lookup: CDR1 LGHNA, CDR2 YSLEER. CDR3 sequence: CASSQDRGSSYEQYF. For the CDR3, the DNA is TGCGCCAGCAGCCAGGACAGGGGAAGCTCCTACGAGCAGTACTTC.

This clone has a handful of counts. The CDR3 region has the DNA TGCGCCAGCAGCCCGGTTCCGGGACAGGGCGGTTCACCCCTCCACTTT. As protein: CASSPVPGQGGSPLHF. The gene calls are TRBV5-1 and TRBJ1-6, with 9 bases lining up with TRBD1. The CDR3 sequence is 16 residues long. CDR1 and CDR2 (germline): SGHRS, YFSETQ. Germline trimming cut 4 bases from V and 9 bases from J; bases unmatched to any gene: 11.

This clone has just a few counts. The V and J genes are TRBV5-6 and TRBJ2-7; TRBD1 matches 8 bases. Germline trimming cut 3 bases from V and 6 bases from J; bases unmatched to any gene: 5. This CDR3 has 13 amino acids. Germline V gives CDR1 SGHDT, CDR2 YYEEEE. The CDR3 is CASSWGQASEQYF. CDR3 nucleotide sequence: TGTGCCAGCAGCTGGGGACAGGCCTCCGAGCAGTACTTC.

This clone has just a few counts. This rearrangement joins TRBV14 to TRBJ1-2; TRBD1 agrees at 8 bases. The CDR3 is 13 amino acids. V lost 4 bases to trimming and J lost 7 bases; unmatched junction nucleotides: 5. In germline, CDR1 is SGHDN, CDR2 FVKESK. CDR3 protein: CASSLGQVGGYTF. The CDR3 bases are TGTGCCAGCAGCCTGGGACAGGTCGGTGGCTACACCTTC.

This clone has more than one count but fewer than ten. The rearrangement joins TRBV6-5 to TRBJ1-2; D gene uncertain. Per the germline V gene, CDR1 is MNHEY and CDR2 is SVGAGI. This CDR3 spans 14 amino acids. Trimming stripped 5 bases from V and 4 bases from J, with 14 bases between. Here the CDR3 reads CASSGVTDRYGYTF. CDR3 sequence (DNA): TGTGCCAGCAGTGGAGTAACCGACCGCTATGGCTACACCTTC.

This clone was seen more than once but under ten times. The chain has TRBV6-5 and TRBJ2-3; TRBD2 might be the D (6 bases). With 11 bases removed from V and 2 bases from J, the gap between germline ends came to 17 bases. The CDR3 runs 14 residues. Germline V gene sequence: CDR1 MNHEY, CDR2 SVGAGI. The CDR3 bases are TGTGCCGCCCCCGGCGGGGAAATCACAGATACGCAGTATTTT. This sequence encodes CAAPGGEITDTQYF.

There are a few counts of this clone. The V call is TRBV4-2, the J call TRBJ1-3, with TRBD1 identical over 7 bases. CDR3 size: 14 residues. After removal of 4 bases from V and 8 bases from J, the junction contained 8 bases not matched to a gene. CDR1 LGHNA and CDR2 YNFKEQ come from the germline V gene. This CDR3 reads CASSRGQVEDTIYF. Here the CDR3 DNA reads TGTGCCAGCAGCCGAGGACAGGTCGAAGACACCATATATTTT.

This clone was seen only a few times. V gene TRBV27 combines with J gene TRBJ1-1; D is ambiguous. The CDR3 is 16 amino acids. Trimming removed 4 bases at V and 1 base at J, with 16 bases between. Per germline, CDR1 MNHEY and CDR2 SMNVEV (reference sequence). This CDR3 reads CASSSTLGGSNTEAFF. DNA for the CDR3: TGTGCCAGCAGTTCCACCCTGGGAGGGTCGAACACTGAAGCTTTCTTT.

This clone occurred a few times. The V and J genes are TRBV10-3 and TRBJ2-5; 7 nucleotides align to TRBD2. The trim removed 4 bases at V and 4 bases at J, leaving 6 bases unmatched. The CDR3 runs to 14 residues. Germline V gene sequence: CDR1 ENHRY, CDR2 SYGVKD. The DNA for the CDR3 is TGTGCCATCAGTGGCTCGGGAGGCCGAGAGACCCAGTACTTC. It encodes CAISGSGGRETQYF.

This clone was detected many times. The rearrangement uses TRBV11-2 and TRBJ2-5, with 10 bases that match TRBD2. This CDR3 contains 16 residues. The ends lost 1 base at V and 1 base at J; junction bases unmatched: 3. Germline CDR1 and CDR2: SGHAT and FQNNGV. The CDR3 spells CASSLGGTSAQETQYF. Here the CDR3 DNA reads TGTGCCAGCAGCTTAGGGGGGACTAGCGCCCAAGAGACCCAGTACTTC.

Only a few counts were recorded for this clone. Additional DNA sequences in this sample encode the identical CDR3. CDR3 residues: CASSLIPGSTDTQYF. DNA of the CDR3: TGTGCCAGCAGCTTAATCCCGGGGAGCACAGATACGCAGTATTTT. This rearrangement joins TRBV7-3 to TRBJ2-3, with D possibly being TRBD2 (5 bases). V dropped 1 base and J dropped 0 bases, with 8 bases sitting between them. The CDR3 extends over 15 amino acids. Germline V gene lookup returns CDR1 SGHTA and CDR2 FQGTGA.

V gene TRBV5-6 combines with J gene TRBJ2-7; D is unclear. Trimming removed 2 bases at V and 4 bases at J, with 10 bases between. CDR3 length: 13 residues. In germline, CDR1 is SGHDT, CDR2 YYEEEE. The CDR3 nucleotides read TGTGCCAGCAGCTTATCTCGAGAGTACGAGCAGTACTTC. This gives the protein CASSLSREYEQYF. Full variable domain (outside the CDR3, taken from reference TRBV5-6 and TRBJ2-7): DAGVTQSPTHLIKTRGQQVTLRCSPKSGHDTVSWYQQALGQGPQFIFQYYEEEERQRGNFPDRFSGHQFPNYSSELNVNALLLGDSALYLCASSLSREYEQYFGPGTRLTVT.

V usage is TRBV7-2 and J usage is TRBJ2-1, with 14 bases aligning to TRBD2. V lost 4 bases and J lost 8; bases outside the gene matches: 13. The CDR3 contains 18 residues. The germline V gene encodes CDR1 SGHTA and CDR2 FQGNSA. The DNA of the CDR3 is TGTGCCAGCAGCTCCCTCCTGACTAGCGGGGGGGCCGGGGATGAGCAGTTCTTC. Residues: CASSSLLTSGGAGDEQFF. The whole variable domain, filled in from reference TRBV7-2 and TRBJ2-1, reads GAGVSQSPSNKVTEKGKDVELRCDPISGHTALYWYRQSLGQGLEFLIYFQGNSAPDKSGLPSDRFSAERTGGSVSTLTIQRTQQEDSAVYLCASSSLLTSGGAGDEQFFGPGTRLTVL.

The sample holds a few counts of this clone. The J gene is TRBJ1-1, the V gene TRBV4-3, with 8 bases fitting TRBD1. The J segment lost 8 bases and the V segment lost 1 base, leaving 9 bases of the junction unmatched. This CDR3 contains 15 residues. Germline V lookup: CDR1 LGHNA, CDR2 YSLEER. CDR3 sequence: CASSQVTSRDREAFF. The CDR3 DNA follows: TGCGCCAGCAGCCAAGTCACCTCCCGGGACAGGGAAGCTTTCTTT.

This clone was seen a few times. Different DNA sequences within this sample yield the same CDR3. V is TRBV6-5 and J is TRBJ2-7; no clear D gene. CDR3 length: 13 amino acids. Germline V lookup: CDR1 MNHEY, CDR2 SVGAGI. Trimming stripped 0 bases from V and 1 base from J, with 4 bases between. The CDR3 loop reads CASSYSRSYEQYF. The DNA for the CDR3 is TGTGCCAGCAGTTACTCGCGGTCCTACGAGCAGTACTTC.

The chain carries TRBV7-6 and TRBJ2-7; TRBD1 matches at 9 bases. CDR1 and CDR2 from the germline V gene are SGHVS and FNYEAQ. With V trimmed by 1 base and J by 3 bases, 7 bases remained unmatched. This CDR3 is built from 16 residues. The DNA for the CDR3 is TGTGCCAGCAGCTTAGGTGAAGGGACAGGGTTCTACGAGCAGTACTTC. It specifies CASSLGEGTGFYEQYF.

V usage is TRBV5-6 and J usage is TRBJ2-2, with TRBD1 matching over 7 bases. The CDR3 sequence is 15 residues long. CDR1 and CDR2 (germline): SGHDT, YYEEEE. The V segment lost 4 bases and the J segment 3 bases; nucleotides outside the gene matches: 6. This chain's CDR3 is CASSQDRVYTGELFF. The CDR3 coding sequence is TGTGCCAGCAGCCAAGACAGGGTGTACACCGGGGAGCTGTTTTTT.

The chain uses TRBV6-5 and TRBJ2-2; D unclear. The CDR3 consists of 15 residues. Germline CDR1 is MNHEY and CDR2 is SVGAGI. Trimming took 0 bases from V and 7 from J, leaving 12 bases between them. The CDR3 DNA is TGTGCCAGCAGTTACTCGAGGCTTCGTGACGGGGAGCTGTTTTTT. It specifies CASSYSRLRDGELFF.

This clone was seen a few times. The chain is built from TRBV15 and TRBJ2-5; 9 nucleotides line up with TRBD2. The CDR3 has 15 amino acids. V shed 1 base and J 5 bases; nucleotides not matched to a gene: 5. Looked up from germline, CDR1 is LNHNV and CDR2 is YYDKDF (reference sequence). The CDR3 here is CATSRVAGVEETQYF. The CDR3 bases are TGTGCCACCAGCAGAGTAGCGGGGGTCGAGGAGACCCAGTACTTC.

V gene TRBV28 combines with J gene TRBJ1-5, with 9 bases that match TRBD1. Germline assignment: CDR1 MDHEN and CDR2 SYDVKM. The CDR3 is 15 residues long. The ends lost 8 bases at V and 8 bases at J; junction bases unmatched: 13. The CDR3, as DNA: TGTGCCAGCCGCCCCCCCCGGGACAGGGCAGAGCCCCAGCATTTT. Its protein is CASRPPRDRAEPQHF.

This clone was detected only a few times. This chain links TRBV5-4 with TRBJ2-5, with D perhaps TRBD2 (5 bases). The V end was cut by 4 bases, the J end by 2 bases, with 12 bases between. This CDR3 is built from 14 residues. Germline V gives CDR1 SGHNT, CDR2 YYREEE (reference sequence). The CDR3 here is CASSPGNLQETQYF. CDR3 bases: TGTGCCAGCAGCCCGGGGAATTTACAAGAGACCCAGTACTTC.

This clone showed up just a few times. Here the CDR3 reads CASSLADGAQQYF. CDR3 coding DNA: TGTGCCAGCAGCTTGGCGGATGGAGCCCAGCAGTACTTC. The V call is TRBV5-6, the J call TRBJ2-7; no clear D. Germline CDR1 is SGHDT and CDR2 is YYEEEE. Trimming shortened V by 0 bases and J by 8 bases, and 12 bases separated the two germline ends. The CDR3 is 13 residues long.

The gene calls are TRBV5-4 and TRBJ2-1, with 10 positions matching TRBD2. The CDR3 runs to 20 residues. J gave up 0 bases and V 4 bases, and 16 bases lay outside the gene matches. Germline CDR1 reads SGHNT; CDR2 reads YYREEE (reference sequence). For the CDR3, the DNA is TGTGCCAGCAGCCTTCTCGGAGTAGCGGGGGGCTCTACCTCCTACAATGAGCAGTTCTTC. Translation gives CASSLLGVAGGSTSYNEQFF.